A single T cell receptor (beta chain) is shown here with its context. The sample contains more than one DNA sequence encoding this CDR3. CDR1 is ENHRY and CDR2 is SYGVKD in the germline V gene. V lost 6 bases and J lost 3; bases outside the gene matches: 3. CDR3 length: 15 amino acids. In the study's own analysis: Using reference gene primer amplification, nucleated cell counts were estimated. The repertoire was sequenced with immunoSEQ multiplex PCR; TCRdb's copy has only in-frame clones and lacks some. That table is the source of V, J and clone size, and D and trimming were worked out from the DNA. The data hold roughly 500,000 clones, with approximately 83% observed a single time. These data come from a study of blood T cell repertoires in COVID-19. For the study at large: Samples representing acute and convalescent COVID-19 were sourced from the United States, Italy and Spain. PBMCs, B-cell-depleted T cells, or T cells were the source of the cDNA or gDNA that made up the material.

V gene TRBV10-3 combines with J gene TRBJ2-3; 13 positions agree with TRBD2. This sequence was found in a human donor in a cohort sampled during active COVID-19. Source material: peripheral blood. As DNA, the CDR3 is TGTGCCATCAGCAGACTAGCGGGAGGAACAGATACGCAGTATTTT. Protein: CAISRLAGGTDTQYF.